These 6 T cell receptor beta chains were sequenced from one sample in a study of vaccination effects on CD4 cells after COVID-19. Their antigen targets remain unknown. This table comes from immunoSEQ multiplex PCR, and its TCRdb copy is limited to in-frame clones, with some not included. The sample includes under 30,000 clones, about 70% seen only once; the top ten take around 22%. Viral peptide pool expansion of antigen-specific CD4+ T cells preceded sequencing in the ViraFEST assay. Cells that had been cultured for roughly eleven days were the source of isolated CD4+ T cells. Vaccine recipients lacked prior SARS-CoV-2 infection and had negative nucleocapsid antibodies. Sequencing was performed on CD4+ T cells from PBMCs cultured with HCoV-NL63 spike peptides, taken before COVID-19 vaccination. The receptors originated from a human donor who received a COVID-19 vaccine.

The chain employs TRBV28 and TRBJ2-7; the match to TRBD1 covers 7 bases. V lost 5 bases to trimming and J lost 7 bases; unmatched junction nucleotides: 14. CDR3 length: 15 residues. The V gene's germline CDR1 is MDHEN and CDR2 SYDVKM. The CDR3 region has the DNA TGTGCCAGCAGTGCATCCGGGACAGTCCCATGGGAGCAGTACTTC. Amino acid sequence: CASSASGTVPWEQYF.

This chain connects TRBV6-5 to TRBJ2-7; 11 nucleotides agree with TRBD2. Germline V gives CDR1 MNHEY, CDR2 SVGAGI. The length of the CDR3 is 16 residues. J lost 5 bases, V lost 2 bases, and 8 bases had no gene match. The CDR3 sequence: CASSYLSGRAHHEQYF. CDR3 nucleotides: TGTGCCAGCAGTTACCTTAGCGGGAGGGCCCACCACGAGCAGTACTTC.

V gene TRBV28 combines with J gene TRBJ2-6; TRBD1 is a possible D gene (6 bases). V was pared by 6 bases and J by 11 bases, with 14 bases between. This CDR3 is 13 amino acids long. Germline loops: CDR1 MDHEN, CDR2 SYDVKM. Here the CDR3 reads CASSFGQPDVLTF. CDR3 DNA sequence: TGTGCCAGCAGCTTCGGACAGCCTGACGTCCTGACTTTC. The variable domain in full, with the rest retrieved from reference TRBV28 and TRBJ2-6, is DVKVTQSSRYLVKRTGEKVFLECVQDMDHENMFWYRQDPGLGLRLIYFSYDVKMKEKGDIPEGYSVSREKKERFSLILESASTNQTSMYLCASSFGQPDVLTFGAGSRLTVL.

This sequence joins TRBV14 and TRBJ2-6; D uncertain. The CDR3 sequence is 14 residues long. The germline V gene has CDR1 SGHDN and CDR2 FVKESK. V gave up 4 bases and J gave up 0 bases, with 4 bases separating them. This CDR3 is CASSPYSGANVLTF. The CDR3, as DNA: TGTGCCAGCAGCCCCTACTCTGGGGCCAACGTCCTGACTTTC.

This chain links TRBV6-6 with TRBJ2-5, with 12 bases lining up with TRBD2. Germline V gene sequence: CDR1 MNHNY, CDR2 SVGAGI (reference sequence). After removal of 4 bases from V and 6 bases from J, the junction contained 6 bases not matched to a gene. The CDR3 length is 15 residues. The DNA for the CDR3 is TGTGCCAGCAGTTCACTAGCGGGGGGAACACAGACCCAGTACTTC. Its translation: CASSSLAGGTQTQYF.

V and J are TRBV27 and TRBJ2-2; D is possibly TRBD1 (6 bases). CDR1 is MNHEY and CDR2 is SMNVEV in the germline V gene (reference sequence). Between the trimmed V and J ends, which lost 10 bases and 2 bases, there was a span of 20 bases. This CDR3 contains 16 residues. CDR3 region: CATRPRGTFNTGELFF. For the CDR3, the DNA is TGTGCCACACGGCCTCGAGGGACATTTAACACCGGGGAGCTGTTTTTT.